This record concerns one TCR beta chain sequence. Its antigen is still unknown. Stability of Graves' hyperthyroidism was defined as absent ophthalmopathy progression within 18 months. Patients between 18 and 65 years old had hyperthyroidism, newly diagnosed and lasting under 2 months. The CDR3 consists of 15 residues. The V end was cut by 7 bases, the J end by 5 bases, with 21 bases between. The germline V gene has CDR1 SNHLY and CDR2 FYNNEI. Amplification of TCR beta CDR3 regions was performed using RNA transcripts as template. During a first-round RT-PCR of the TCR CDR3, the HTBI primer set was used. TCRdb re-called the multiplex PCR reads with MiXCR, one entry per CDR3 protein. The data show nearly 750,000 distinct CDR3 sequences, around a third seen once. This sample is drawn from a study of T cells in Graves' hyperthyroidism and ophthalmopathy. Study-wide points: Most thyroid-expanded clonotypes above 0.001 were also found in blood. Model predictions of ophthalmopathy came a median approximately 6.2 months before onset.

Source material: blood. The sequence was collected from a woman aged 35 to 49 with Graves' hyperthyroidism. The chain uses TRBV2 and TRBJ2-7; D may be TRBD1 or TRBD2 (5 bases each). This CDR3 reads CASTPRGRRVDEQYF. CDR3 DNA: TGTGCCAGCACCCCACGGGGCAGAAGGGTCGACGAGCAGTACTTC.